The entry below describes one T cell receptor (beta chain). Its antigen is still unknown. Trimming pared 2 bases from V and 1 base from J, leaving 11 bases between. This CDR3 region has 15 residues. Per the germline V gene, CDR1 is GTSNPN and CDR2 is SVGIG (reference sequence). The source of the sample is a study of post-analysis software for immune sequencing data. The overall study: Multiple sclerosis in the patients followed relapsing-remitting, secondary progressive and progressive-relapsing courses. Whole-study findings and limits: Strong co-clustering by F measure linked samples that shared a preparation batch. Comparison of patients with controls showed four or five TRBV segments more frequent in patients, TRBV5-6, TRBV5-1 and TRBV20-1 among them. In multiple sclerosis, normalized Chao1 diversity was significantly below that of controls.

Unique molecular identifiers had been added to the TCR beta cDNA libraries. Each CDR3 protein gets one entry after TCRdb re-called the PCR reads with MiXCR. Of 820,000 or so distinct CDR3 sequences in the sample, around 50% were seen once. This chain links TRBV30 with TRBJ1-4; D gene ambiguous. The specimen was blood. The source of this sequence is a girl aged 5-17 years with multiple sclerosis. CDR3 sequence: CAWSRGERTNEKLFF. The CDR3 nucleotides are TGTGCCTGGAGTCGGGGAGAAAGAACTAATGAAAAACTGTTTTTT.